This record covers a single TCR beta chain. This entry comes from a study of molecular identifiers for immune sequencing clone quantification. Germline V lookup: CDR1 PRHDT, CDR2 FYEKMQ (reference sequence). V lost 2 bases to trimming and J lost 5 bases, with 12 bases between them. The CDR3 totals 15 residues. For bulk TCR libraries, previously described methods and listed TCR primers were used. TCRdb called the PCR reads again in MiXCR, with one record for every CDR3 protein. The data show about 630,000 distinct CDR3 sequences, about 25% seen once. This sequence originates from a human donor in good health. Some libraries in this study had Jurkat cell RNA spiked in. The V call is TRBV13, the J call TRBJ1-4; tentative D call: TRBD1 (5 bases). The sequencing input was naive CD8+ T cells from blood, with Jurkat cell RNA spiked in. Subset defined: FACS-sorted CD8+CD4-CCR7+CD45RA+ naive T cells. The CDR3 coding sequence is TGTGCCAGCAGCTTAACTCGGGACCCAAATGAAAAACTGTTTTTT. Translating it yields CASSLTRDPNEKLFF.